Sequencing of this T cell receptor beta chain was carried out in a study of CXCR3-negative and CXCR3-positive naive CD8 T cells. The study made its TRB cDNA libraries by 5' RACE, adding UMI labels. Reprocessing the 5' RACE reads, TCRdb reports a single entry for every CDR3 protein and omits DNA. The table for this sample gives tens of thousands of distinct CDR3 sequences. Notes on the study in general: Naive subsets were similarly diverse, while memory CD8+ repertoires were much less diverse. When CXCR3-positive naive cells were set against CXCR3-negative naive cells, the former had more hydrophobic TRB CDR3s.

To note about this clonotype: Its antigen remains unknown.

Germline V gene sequence: CDR1 SGHRS, CDR2 YFSETQ. The CDR3 has 17 amino acids. The sample was naive CXCR3+ CD8+ T cells from blood. The subset denotes: CD45RO-CCR7+CD27+CD95- naive CD8+ T cells expressing CXCR3 (TNR3+). This receptor was obtained from a human donor in good health. Some clones in this sample may be carry-over from other donors' samples. The chain employs TRBV5-1 and TRBJ2-1; checking the TCRdb D call of TRBD2 is not possible without DNA. The CDR3 sequence is CASSLEGSGSAYNEQFF.